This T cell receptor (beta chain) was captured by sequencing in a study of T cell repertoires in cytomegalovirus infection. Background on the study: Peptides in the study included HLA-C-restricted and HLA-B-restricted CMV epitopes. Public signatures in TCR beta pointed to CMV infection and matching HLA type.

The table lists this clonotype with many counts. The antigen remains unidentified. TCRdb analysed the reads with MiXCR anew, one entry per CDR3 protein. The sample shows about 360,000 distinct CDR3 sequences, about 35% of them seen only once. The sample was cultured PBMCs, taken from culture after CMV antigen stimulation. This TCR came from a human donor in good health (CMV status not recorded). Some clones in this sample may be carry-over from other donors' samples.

CDR3 in amino acids: CATSNEGAMQTQYF. The CDR3 DNA sequence: TGTGCCACCAGCAACGAGGGAGCGATGCAGACCCAGTACTTC. The chain combines TRBV24-1 with TRBJ2-5; weak D call: TRBD2 (5 bases). The V end lost 7 bases, the J end lost 6 bases, and 17 bases lay between the germline ends. CDR3 length: 14 amino acids. The germline CDR1 and CDR2 sequences are KGHDR and SFDVKD.